This T cell receptor (beta chain) is drawn from a study of human T cells and chemical hapten exposure. Study-level findings and limits: Among expanded TCRs, significantly more large CDR3 similarity clusters formed than among controls. There was a positive correlation between PT1 expanded TCR counts and patch test score.

The time point: patch test 1, 2 weeks after DPC sensitization. Regarding treatment: therapeutic diphenylcyclopropenone sensitization with weekly scalp DPC. Unfractionated whole blood was the source from which total RNA was extracted. A note on this clonotype: Its cognate antigen is unknown.

TCRdb fed the RACE reads into MiXCR, producing one record per CDR3 protein. The repertoire consists of tens of thousands of distinct CDR3 sequences, with 12% occurring once and the leading ten covering 3.5% to 4.5%. The CDR3 consists of 16 residues. Trimming cost V 5 bases and J 0 bases; bases outside gene matches: 6. The source is a woman aged 55-70 years with alopecia areata. Some clones in this sample may be carry-over from other donors' samples. The sequenced sample was whole blood, obtained in connection with sensitization to the hapten diphenylcyclopropenone (DPC). This rearrangement joins TRBV12-3 or TRBV12-4 to TRBJ1-5; 8 nucleotides align to TRBD1. This chain's CDR3 is CASSPTGGYSNQPQHF. In nucleotides, the CDR3 is TGTGCCAGCAGTCCAACAGGGGGATATAGCAATCAGCCCCAGCATTTT.